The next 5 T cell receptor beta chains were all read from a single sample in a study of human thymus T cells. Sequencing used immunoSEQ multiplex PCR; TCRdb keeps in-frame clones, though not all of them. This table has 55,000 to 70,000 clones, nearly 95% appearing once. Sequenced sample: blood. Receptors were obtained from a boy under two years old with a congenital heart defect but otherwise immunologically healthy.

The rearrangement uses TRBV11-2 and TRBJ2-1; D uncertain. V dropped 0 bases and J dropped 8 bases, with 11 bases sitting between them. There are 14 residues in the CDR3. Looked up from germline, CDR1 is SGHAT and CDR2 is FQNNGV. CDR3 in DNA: TGTGCCAGCAGCTTAGAACTGGCGGTGGATGAGCAGTTCTTC. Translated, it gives CASSLELAVDEQFF. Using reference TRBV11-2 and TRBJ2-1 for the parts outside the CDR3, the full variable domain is EAGVAQSPRYKIIEKRQSVAFWCNPISGHATLYWYQQILGQGPKLLIQFQNNGVVDDSQLPKDRFSAERLKGVDSTLKIQPAKLEDSAVYLCASSLELAVDEQFFGPGTRLTVL.

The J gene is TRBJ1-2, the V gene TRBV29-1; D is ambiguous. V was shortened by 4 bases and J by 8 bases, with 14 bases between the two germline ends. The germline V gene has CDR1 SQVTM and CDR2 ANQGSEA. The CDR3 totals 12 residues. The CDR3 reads CSVGVGLGGYTF. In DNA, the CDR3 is TGCAGCGTTGGAGTTGGGCTTGGGGGCTACACCTTC.

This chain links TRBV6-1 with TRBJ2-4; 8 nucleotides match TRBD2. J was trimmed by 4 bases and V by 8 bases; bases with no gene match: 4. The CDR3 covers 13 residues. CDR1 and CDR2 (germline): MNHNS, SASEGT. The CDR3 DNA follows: TGTGCCAGCGCGGGACTAGATAAAAACATTCAGTACTTC. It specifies CASAGLDKNIQYF.

The CDR3 sequence is CASSLGPGRSTDTQYF. For the CDR3, the DNA is TGTGCCAGCAGCTTAGGCCCCGGACGGAGCACAGATACGCAGTATTTT. J is TRBJ2-3 and V is TRBV7-8; no clear D. V lost 1 base and J 0 bases, leaving 11 bases between the germline ends. In germline, CDR1 is SGHVS, CDR2 FQNEAQ. This CDR3 is 16 amino acids long.

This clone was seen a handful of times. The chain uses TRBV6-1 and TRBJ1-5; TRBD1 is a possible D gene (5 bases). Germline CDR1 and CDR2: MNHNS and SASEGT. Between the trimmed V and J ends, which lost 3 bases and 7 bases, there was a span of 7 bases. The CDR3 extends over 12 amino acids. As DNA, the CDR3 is TGTGCCAGCAGTGACGGGGACCAGCCCCAGCATTTT. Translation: CASSDGDQPQHF.